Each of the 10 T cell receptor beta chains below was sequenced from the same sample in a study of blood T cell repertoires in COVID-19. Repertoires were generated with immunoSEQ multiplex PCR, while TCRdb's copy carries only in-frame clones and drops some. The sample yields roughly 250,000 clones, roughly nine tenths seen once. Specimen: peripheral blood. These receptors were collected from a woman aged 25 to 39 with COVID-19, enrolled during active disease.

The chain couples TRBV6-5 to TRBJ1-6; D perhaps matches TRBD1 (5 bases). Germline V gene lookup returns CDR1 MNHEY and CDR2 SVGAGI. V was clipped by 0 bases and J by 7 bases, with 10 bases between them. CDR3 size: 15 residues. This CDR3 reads CASSYSNRPNSPLHF. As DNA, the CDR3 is TGTGCCAGCAGTTACTCGAACAGGCCCAATTCACCCCTCCACTTT.

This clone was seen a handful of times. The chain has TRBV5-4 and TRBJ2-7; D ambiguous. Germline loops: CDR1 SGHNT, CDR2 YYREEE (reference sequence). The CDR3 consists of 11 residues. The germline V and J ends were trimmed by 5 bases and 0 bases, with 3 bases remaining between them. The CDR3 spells CASSSSYEQYF. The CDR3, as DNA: TGTGCCAGCAGTAGCTCCTACGAGCAGTACTTC.

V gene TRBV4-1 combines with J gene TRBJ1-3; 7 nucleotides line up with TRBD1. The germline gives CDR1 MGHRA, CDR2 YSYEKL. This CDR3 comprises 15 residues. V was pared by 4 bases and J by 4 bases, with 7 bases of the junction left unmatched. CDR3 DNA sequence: TGCGCCAGCAGCCCAGGGGGTTTTATCGGAAACACCATATATTTT. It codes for CASSPGGFIGNTIYF.

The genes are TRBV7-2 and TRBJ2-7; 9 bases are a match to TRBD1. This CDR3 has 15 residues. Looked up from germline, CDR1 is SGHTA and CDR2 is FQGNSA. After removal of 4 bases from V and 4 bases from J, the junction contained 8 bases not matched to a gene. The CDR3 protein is CASSWRDRAKYEQYF. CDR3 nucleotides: TGTGCCAGCAGCTGGCGGGACAGGGCTAAATACGAGCAGTACTTC.

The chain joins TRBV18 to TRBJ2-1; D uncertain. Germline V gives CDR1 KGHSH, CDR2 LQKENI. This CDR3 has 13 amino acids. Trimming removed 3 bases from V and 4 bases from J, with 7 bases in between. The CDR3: CASSPGRYNEQFF. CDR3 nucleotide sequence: TGTGCCAGCTCACCGGGCAGGTACAATGAGCAGTTCTTC.

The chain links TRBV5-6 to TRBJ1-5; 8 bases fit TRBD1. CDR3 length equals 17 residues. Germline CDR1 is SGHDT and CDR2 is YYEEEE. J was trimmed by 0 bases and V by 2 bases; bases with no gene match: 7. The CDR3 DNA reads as TGTGCCAGCAGCTTCCGGCAGGGGGCCTATAGCAATCAGCCCCAGCATTTT. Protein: CASSFRQGAYSNQPQHF. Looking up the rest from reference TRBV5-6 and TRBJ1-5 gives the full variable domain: DAGVTQSPTHLIKTRGQQVTLRCSPKSGHDTVSWYQQALGQGPQFIFQYYEEEERQRGNFPDRFSGHQFPNYSSELNVNALLLGDSALYLCASSFRQGAYSNQPQHFGDGTRLSIL.

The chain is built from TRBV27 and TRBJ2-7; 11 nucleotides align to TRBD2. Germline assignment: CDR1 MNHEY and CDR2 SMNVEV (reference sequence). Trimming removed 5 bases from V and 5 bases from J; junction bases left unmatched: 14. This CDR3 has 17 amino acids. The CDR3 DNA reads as TGTGCCAGCAGTCCAGAATTAGCGGGGGGGCCTTGGGACGAGCAGTACTTC. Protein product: CASSPELAGGPWDEQYF.

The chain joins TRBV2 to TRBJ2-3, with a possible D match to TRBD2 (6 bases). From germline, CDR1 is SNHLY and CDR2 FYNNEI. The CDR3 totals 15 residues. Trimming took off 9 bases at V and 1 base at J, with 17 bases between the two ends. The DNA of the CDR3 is TGTGCCAGAAGAATCCCGGGACTTGGCACAGATACGCAGTATTTT. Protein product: CARRIPGLGTDTQYF.

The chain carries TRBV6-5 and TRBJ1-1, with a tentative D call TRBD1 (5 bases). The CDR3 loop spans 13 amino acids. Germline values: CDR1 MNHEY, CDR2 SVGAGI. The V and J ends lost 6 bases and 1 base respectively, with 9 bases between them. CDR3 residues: CASRGGQNTEAFF. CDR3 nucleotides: TGTGCCAGCAGGGGCGGACAGAACACTGAAGCTTTCTTT.

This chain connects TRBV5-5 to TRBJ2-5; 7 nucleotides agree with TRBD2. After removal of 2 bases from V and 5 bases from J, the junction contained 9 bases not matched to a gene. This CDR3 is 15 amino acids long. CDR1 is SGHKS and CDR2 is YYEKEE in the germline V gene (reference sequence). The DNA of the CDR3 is TGTGCCAGCAGCTTCTCCGGGGACTACTTCGAGACCCAGTACTTC. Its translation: CASSFSGDYFETQYF.